This T cell receptor beta chain was sequenced in a study of blood T cell repertoires in COVID-19. Study context: The United States, Italy and Spain were the sources of the acute and convalescent COVID-19 samples. T cells, B-cell-depleted T cells, or PBMCs supplied cDNA or gDNA.

In the original analysis: Reference gene primers were amplified, and this amplification served to estimate nucleated cell counts. Some clones are missing from TCRdb's copy, which holds only in-frame ones; the method was immunoSEQ multiplex PCR. V, J and clone size were drawn from that table, and D and trimming were deduced from the DNA. The sample includes fewer than 300,000 clones, around 82% of them seen just once. The source of this sequence is an elderly man with acute or convalescent COVID-19. The sequenced sample was peripheral blood.

The CDR3 protein is CASNAGTRGTGELFF. The CDR3 DNA is TGCGCCAGCAATGCCGGGACTCGGGGCACCGGGGAGCTGTTTTTT. The V gene is TRBV10-1, the J gene TRBJ2-2; possible D gene TRBD2, 6 bases. The V end lost 7 bases, the J end lost 4 bases, and 16 bases lay between the germline ends. Germline V gene sequence: CDR1 WNHNN, CDR2 SYGVQD (reference sequence). The CDR3 consists of 15 residues.